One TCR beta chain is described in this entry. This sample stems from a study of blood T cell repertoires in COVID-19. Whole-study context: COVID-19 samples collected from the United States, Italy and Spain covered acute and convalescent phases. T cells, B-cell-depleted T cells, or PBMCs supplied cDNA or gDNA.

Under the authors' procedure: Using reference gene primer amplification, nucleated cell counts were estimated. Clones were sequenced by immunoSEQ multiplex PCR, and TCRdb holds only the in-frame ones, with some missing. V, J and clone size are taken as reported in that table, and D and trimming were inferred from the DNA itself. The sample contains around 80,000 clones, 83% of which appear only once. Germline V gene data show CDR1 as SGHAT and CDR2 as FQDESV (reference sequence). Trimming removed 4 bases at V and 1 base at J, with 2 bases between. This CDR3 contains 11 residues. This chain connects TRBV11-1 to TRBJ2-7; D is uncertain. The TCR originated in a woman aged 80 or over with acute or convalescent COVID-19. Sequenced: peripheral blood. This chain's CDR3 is CASSSSYEQYF. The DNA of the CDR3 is TGTGCCAGCAGCTCTTCCTACGAGCAGTACTTC. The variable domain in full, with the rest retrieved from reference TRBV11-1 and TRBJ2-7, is EAEVAQSPRYKITEKSQAVAFWCDPISGHATLYWYRQILGQGPELLVQFQDESVVDDSQLPKDRFSAERLKGVDSTLKIQPAELGDSAMYLCASSSSYEQYFGPGTRLTVT.